Below, one TCR beta chain is given with its context. This entry belongs to a study of shared clonotypes between healthy human individuals. The data were produced by immunoSEQ multiplex PCR, yet TCRdb's version contains in-frame clones alone and is incomplete. The sample holds about 2.2 million clones, 85% to 95% seen once. The CDR3 contains 15 residues. Between the trimmed V and J ends, which lost 9 bases and 3 bases, there was a span of 19 bases. CDR1 and CDR2 from the germline V gene are LNHDA and SQIVND (reference sequence). CD45RO-negative, CCR7-positively selected cells formed the naive CD8 fraction, excluding terminally differentiated effector memory CD45RA+ cells.

The sequence came from a man aged 18-30 years in good health. Some clones in this sample may be carry-over from other donors' samples. The specimen was naive CD8+ T cells from PBMCs. The chain links TRBV19 to TRBJ2-3, with D perhaps matching TRBD1 or TRBD2 (7 bases each). Here the CDR3 reads CASLFTRGGTDTQYF. The CDR3 DNA is TGTGCCAGCCTCTTCACCAGGGGGGGGACAGATACGCAGTATTTT.